The 23 T cell receptor beta chains in this list originate from one sample, sequenced in a study of blood T cell repertoires in COVID-19. Assay used: immunoSEQ multiplex PCR; TCRdb lists only in-frame clones, some missing. The sample has 200,000 to 250,000 clones; about 88% are singletons. Specimen: peripheral blood. Receptor source: a woman in her forties or fifties with COVID-19, enrolled during active disease.

The V and J genes are TRBV7-2 and TRBJ1-2, with a possible D match to TRBD1 (6 bases). The CDR3 loop spans 15 amino acids. The V gene's germline CDR1 is SGHTA and CDR2 FQGNSA. V was cut by 5 bases and J by 4 bases, with 17 bases left in between. The CDR3 here is CASSLLGAQTYGYTF. The CDR3 nucleotides are TGTGCCAGCAGCCTCTTGGGGGCCCAAACCTATGGCTACACCTTC.

In this sample, this clone turned up once. The chain couples TRBV10-2 to TRBJ2-7; possibly TRBD2 for D (6 bases). CDR1 is WSHSY, CDR2 SAAADI, per germline. Between the trimmed V and J ends, which lost 5 bases and 6 bases, there was a span of 20 bases. There are 15 residues in the CDR3. The CDR3 DNA follows: TGCGCCAGCAGTCGCCCACCGGGACTCACGGGCGAGCAGTACGTC. It encodes CASSRPPGLTGEQYV.

The V gene is TRBV6-6, the J gene TRBJ2-3, with TRBD2 as a possible D gene (7 bases). The germline V gene encodes CDR1 MNHNY and CDR2 SVGAGI (reference sequence). V was cut by 0 bases and J by 3 bases, with 10 bases left in between. This CDR3 has 15 amino acids. CDR3 in amino acids: CASSYSGGGTDTQYF. CDR3 nucleotides: TGTGCCAGCAGTTACTCAGGGGGGGGTACAGATACGCAGTATTTT.

Only one count was recorded for this clone. The chain joins TRBV28 to TRBJ2-6; unclear D gene. The V gene's germline CDR1 is MDHEN and CDR2 SYDVKM. This CDR3 comprises 16 residues. Between the trimmed V and J ends, which lost 7 bases and 1 base, there was a span of 14 bases. CDR3 amino acids: CASNPATVSGANVLTF. In DNA form, the CDR3 reads TGTGCCAGCAACCCCGCCACAGTTTCTGGGGCCAACGTCCTGACTTTC.

This rearrangement joins TRBV19 to TRBJ1-5, with D perhaps matching TRBD1 (5 bases). The CDR3 spans 13 residues. Trimming stripped 5 bases from V and 11 bases from J, with 16 bases between. CDR1 LNHDA and CDR2 SQIVND come from the germline V gene (reference sequence). Written as DNA, the CDR3 is TGTGCCAGTAGTCCCGGAGGGGTTGGGTCCCAGCATTTT. Protein: CASSPGGVGSQHF.

The CDR3 region is CASTIGGGAGNQPQHF. DNA for the CDR3: TGTGCCAGCACCATTGGGGGGGGCGCAGGGAATCAGCCCCAGCATTTT. The rearrangement uses TRBV28 and TRBJ1-5; a weak D match, TRBD1 (6 bases). Trimming left V 7 bases short and J 4 bases short, with 20 bases between. This CDR3 contains 16 residues. Germline loops: CDR1 MDHEN, CDR2 SYDVKM.

The V and J genes are TRBV4-3 and TRBJ1-1, with D possibly TRBD1 on 6 matching bases. V was pared by 0 bases and J by 5 bases, with 13 bases between. Germline V gene sequence: CDR1 LGHNA, CDR2 YSLEER. The CDR3 totals 15 residues. As DNA, the CDR3 is TGCGCCAGCAGCCAAGATGGAGCAGGGGTTACTGAAGCTTTCTTT. It yields the protein CASSQDGAGVTEAFF.

The chain is built from TRBV5-4 and TRBJ2-5; TRBD1 agrees at 7 bases. The CDR3 spans 15 residues. Germline trimming cut 0 bases from V and 5 bases from J; bases unmatched to any gene: 7. Per germline, CDR1 SGHNT and CDR2 YYREEE (reference sequence). The CDR3 spells CASSLATGLGETQYF. The CDR3 coding sequence is TGTGCCAGCAGCTTGGCGACAGGGCTCGGGGAGACCCAGTACTTC.

The chain uses TRBV12-3 or TRBV12-4 and TRBJ2-7, with D maybe TRBD1 (6 bases). Deletions cut 0 bases from V and 3 bases from J, with 6 bases between. This CDR3 is built from 13 residues. This CDR3 is CASSLAGGYEQYV. CDR3 DNA sequence: TGTGCCAGCAGTTTAGCAGGGGGCTACGAGCAGTACGTC.

The CDR3 sequence is CASSMWGEDTEAFF. CDR3 DNA: TGTGCCAGTAGTATGTGGGGCGAGGACACTGAAGCTTTCTTT. The rearrangement uses TRBV19 and TRBJ1-1, with D maybe TRBD1 (5 bases). CDR1 and CDR2 (germline): LNHDA, SQIVND (reference sequence). V shed 3 bases and J shed 3 bases, with 11 bases lying between them. The CDR3 contains 14 residues.

The chain couples TRBV5-4 to TRBJ2-2; a weak D match, TRBD2 (6 bases). The length of the CDR3 is 16 residues. Trimming pared 4 bases from V and 7 bases from J, leaving 20 bases between. Germline CDR1 is SGHNT and CDR2 is YYREEE (reference sequence). The CDR3, as DNA: TGTGCCAGCAGCCCTCGACTCTACGCGCGGGACGGGGAGCTGTTTTTT. Amino acid sequence: CASSPRLYARDGELFF.

The V call is TRBV27, the J call TRBJ2-3; 9 positions agree with TRBD2. The CDR3 is 16 residues long. Germline loops: CDR1 MNHEY, CDR2 SMNVEV (reference sequence). J lost 0 bases, V lost 4 bases, and 5 bases had no gene match. CDR3 nucleotides: TGTGCCAGCAGTTCGTTAGCGGGGGCTAGCACAGATACGCAGTATTTT. Its translation: CASSSLAGASTDTQYF.

This sequence joins TRBV11-3 and TRBJ1-6; TRBD1 is a possible D gene (5 bases). The ends were cut back, 6 bases at V and 9 bases at J, with 12 bases in the middle. CDR1 SGHNT and CDR2 YENEEA come from the germline V gene. The CDR3 contains 13 residues. The CDR3 coding sequence is TGTGCCAGCAGAAAGATGGGGGGTTCACCCCTCCACTTT. This translates into CASRKMGGSPLHF.

This chain uses TRBV4-3 with TRBJ2-3, with 14 bases fitting TRBD2. This CDR3 has 20 amino acids. Trimming at V came to 4 bases and at J to 2 bases, leaving 14 bases not matched to a gene. CDR1 is LGHNA and CDR2 is YSLEER in the germline V gene. The CDR3 DNA follows: TGCGCCAGCAGCCCGGACTCTCCGGGACTAGCGGGGGAGGTCACAGATACGCAGTATTTT. Amino acids: CASSPDSPGLAGEVTDTQYF.

This clone is a singleton in its sample. The chain joins TRBV5-1 to TRBJ2-5, with 7 bases identical to TRBD2. This CDR3 has 17 residues. V was pared by 0 bases and J by 0 bases, with 8 bases of the junction left unmatched. The V gene's germline CDR1 is SGHRS and CDR2 YFSETQ. The CDR3 sequence: CASSLARGRAYQETQYF. CDR3 nucleotide sequence: TGCGCCAGCAGCTTGGCTCGGGGGAGGGCGTACCAAGAGACCCAGTACTTC.

The chain has TRBV7-2 and TRBJ1-2; 9 bases line up with TRBD1. The V gene's germline CDR1 is SGHTA and CDR2 FQGNSA. The CDR3 has 15 amino acids. V shed 5 bases, J shed 2 bases, and the junction held 6 bases outside the gene matches. The CDR3 DNA follows: TGTGCCAGCAGCCGCCGGGACAGGGCAAACTATGGCTACACCTTC. Its translation is CASSRRDRANYGYTF.

This clone was recorded once. The chain employs TRBV3-1 (or the pseudogene TRBV3-2) and TRBJ1-6; TRBD1 matches at 9 bases. V gave up 3 bases and J gave up 7 bases; unmatched junction bases: 4. CDR1 is LGHDT and CDR2 is YNNKEL in the germline V gene (reference sequence). CDR3 size: 15 residues. This CDR3 is CASSQPTGGNSPLHF. The CDR3 region has the DNA TGTGCCAGCAGCCAGCCAACAGGGGGCAATTCACCCCTCCACTTT.

This rearrangement joins TRBV7-8 to TRBJ1-1; no reliable D call. There are 13 residues in the CDR3. Trimming removed 1 base at V and 5 bases at J, with 8 bases between. Germline lookup yields CDR1 SGHVS and CDR2 FQNEAQ. The CDR3 is CASSLGERTEAFF. DNA of the CDR3: TGTGCCAGCAGCTTAGGAGAACGGACTGAAGCTTTCTTT.

This chain links TRBV10-3 with TRBJ1-6; D not certain. The CDR3 totals 16 residues. Germline-derived CDR1 and CDR2 are ENHRY and SYGVKD. V lost 5 bases to trimming and J lost 11 bases, with 22 bases between them. The DNA for the CDR3 is TGTGCCATCAGTAACACCCATACGCCGCGGTCGACACCCCTCCACTTT. Amino acids: CAISNTHTPRSTPLHF.

This chain joins TRBV27 and TRBJ1-5; TRBD1 is a possible D gene (5 bases). Germline-derived CDR1 and CDR2 are MNHEY and SMNVEV (reference sequence). The CDR3 length is 14 residues. Deletions cut 6 bases from V and 0 bases from J, with 9 bases between. The CDR3 bases are TGTGCCAGCAGGGGGAGGGGTAGCAATCAGCCCCAGCATTTT. This encodes CASRGRGSNQPQHF.

The chain recombines TRBV5-1 with TRBJ2-3; TRBD1 aligns across 9 bases. The junction had 6 bases not matched to a gene; V was cut back by 4 bases and J by 6 bases. Germline V lookup: CDR1 SGHRS, CDR2 YFSETQ. This CDR3 is 14 amino acids long. The DNA of the CDR3 is TGCGCCAGCAGCGTGGGGACAGGGAGGGATACGCAGTATTTT. Translated, it gives CASSVGTGRDTQYF.

A few counts support this clone. This rearrangement joins TRBV28 to TRBJ1-5, with D hard to call. CDR1 and CDR2 (germline): MDHEN, SYDVKM. The length of the CDR3 is 15 residues. Trimming removed 5 bases from V and 2 bases from J, with 13 bases in between. CDR3 in amino acids: CASSTRRARNQPQHF. In DNA form, the CDR3 reads TGTGCCAGCAGTACCCGGAGGGCCCGCAATCAGCCCCAGCATTTT.

The gene calls are TRBV5-1 and TRBJ2-7; 7 bases fit TRBD2. CDR1 and CDR2 (germline): SGHRS, YFSETQ. Losses at the gene ends were 0 bases for V and 4 bases for J; bases not matched to a gene: 4. This CDR3 spans 14 amino acids. CDR3 sequence (DNA): TGCGCCAGCAGCTTGGGGCCCGGGGGGTACGAGCAGTACGTC. Its protein is CASSLGPGGYEQYV.